The clone carrying this T cell receptor beta chain has just a few counts. The antigen is undetermined. The entry originates in a study of cytomegalovirus exposure and HLA in healthy donors. Germline V gene lookup returns CDR1 MDHEN and CDR2 SYDVKM. The V gene end was trimmed by 6 bases and the J gene end by 2 bases; junction bases not matched to a gene: 8. This CDR3 spans 15 amino acids. Primers included in the PCR were 60 Vbeta and 13 Jbeta primers. Generated by immunoSEQ multiplex PCR, the TCRdb table keeps only in-frame clones and is missing some. Here the sample spans 95,000 or so clones, roughly two thirds being singletons. Study-level findings and limits: After further analysis at a later stage, 16,951 TCR beta sequences were associated with HLA alleles at 0.05 false discovery rate.

The source of this sequence is a woman between 50 and 59 years old in good health and CMV-seropositive. Sequences were obtained from PBMCs. The chain joins TRBV28 to TRBJ2-3; 7 bases align to TRBD2. The chain's CDR3 is CASRGGDVNTDTQYF. Written as DNA, the CDR3 is TGTGCCAGCAGGGGGGGGGATGTAAACACAGATACGCAGTATTTT.